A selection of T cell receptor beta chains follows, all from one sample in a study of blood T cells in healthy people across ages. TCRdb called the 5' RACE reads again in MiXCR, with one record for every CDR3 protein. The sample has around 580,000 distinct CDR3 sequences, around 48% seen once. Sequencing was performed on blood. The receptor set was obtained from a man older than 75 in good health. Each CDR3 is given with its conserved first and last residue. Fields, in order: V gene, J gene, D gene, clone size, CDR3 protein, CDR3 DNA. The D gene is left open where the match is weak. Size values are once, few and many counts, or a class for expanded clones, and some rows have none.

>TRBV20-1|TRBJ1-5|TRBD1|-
CSAREGTDSNQPQHF
TGCAGTGCTAGAGAGGGGACAGATAGCAATCAGCCCCAGCATTTT
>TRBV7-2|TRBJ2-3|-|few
CASSRGTSTDTQYF
TGTGCCAGCAGCCGGGGTACGAGCACAGATACGCAGTATTTT
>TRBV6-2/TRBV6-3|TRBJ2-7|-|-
CASSYWLANSYEQYF
TGTGCCAGCAGTTACTGGTTAGCGAACTCCTACGAGCAGTACTTC
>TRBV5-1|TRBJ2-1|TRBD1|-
CASSLRNWDRRSIEQFF
TGCGCCAGCAGCTTGCGAAATTGGGACAGGAGATCAATTGAGCAGTTCTTC
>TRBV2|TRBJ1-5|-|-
CASSPGTPLFEPQHF
TGTGCCAGCAGCCCCGGGACACCCCTTTTTGAGCCCCAGCATTTT
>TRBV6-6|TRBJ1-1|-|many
CASKSGVSGTEAFF
TGTGCCAGCAAGTCGGGGGTATCGGGCACTGAAGCTTTCTTT
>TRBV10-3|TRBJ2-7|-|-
CAISEPPGTNYEQYF
TGTGCCATCAGTGAGCCCCCCGGGACAAACTACGAGCAGTACTTC
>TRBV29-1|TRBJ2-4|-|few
CSVGGRGAIQYF
TGCAGCGTGGGGGGACGGGGTGCCATTCAGTACTTC
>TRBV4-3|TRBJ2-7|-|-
CASSQEVERSYEQYF
TGCGCCAGCAGCCAAGAAGTTGAGAGGTCCTACGAGCAGTACTTC
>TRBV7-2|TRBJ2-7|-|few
CASSLVLPDYEQYF
TGTGCCAGCAGCTTAGTCCTACCCGACTACGAGCAGTACTTC
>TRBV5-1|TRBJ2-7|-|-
CASSKRLDSNEQYF
TGCGCCAGCAGCAAGCGACTAGATTCTAACGAGCAGTACTTC
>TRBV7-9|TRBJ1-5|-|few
CASSDGAFRSGNQPQHF
TGTGCCAGCAGCGACGGGGCTTTTAGGTCTGGCAATCAGCCCCAGCATTTT
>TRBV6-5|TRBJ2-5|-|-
CTSSYFGETQYF
TGTACCAGCAGCTACTTCGGAGAGACCCAGTACTTC
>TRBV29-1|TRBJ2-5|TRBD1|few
CSVDPNRGSWETQYF
TGCAGCGTGGACCCGAACAGGGGTTCCTGGGAGACCCAGTACTTC
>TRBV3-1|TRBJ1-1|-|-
CASSQEGWGARTEAFF
TGTGCCAGCAGCCAAGAGGGTTGGGGAGCACGCACTGAAGCTTTCTTT
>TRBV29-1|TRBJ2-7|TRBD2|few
CSVEVVSGLVYF
TGCAGCGTTGAAGTGGTTAGCGGGTTGGTGTACTTC
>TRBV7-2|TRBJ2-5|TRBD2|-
CASSLATSGSGETQYF
TGTGCCAGCAGCTTAGCGACTAGCGGGAGTGGGGAGACCCAGTACTTC
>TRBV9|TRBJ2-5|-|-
CASSRNAGHSQETQYF
TGTGCCAGCAGCCGGAACGCGGGACATAGCCAAGAGACCCAGTACTTC
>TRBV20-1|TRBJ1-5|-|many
CSAKGVYGQPQHF
TGCAGTGCTAAGGGTGTCTATGGTCAGCCCCAGCATTTT
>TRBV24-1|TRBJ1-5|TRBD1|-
CATSDFYRDRVYYSNQPQHF
TGTGCCACCAGTGATTTTTACCGGGACAGGGTCTATTATAGCAATCAGCCCCAGCATTTT
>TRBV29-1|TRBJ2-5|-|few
CSGLRDAETQYF
TGCAGCGGACTCCGGGACGCCGAGACCCAGTACTTC
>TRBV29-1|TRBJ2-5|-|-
CSVGTAAYKQYF
TGCAGCGTTGGGACCGCAGCCTACAAGCAGTACTTC
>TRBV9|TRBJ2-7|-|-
CASSQASQYEQYF
TGTGCCAGCAGCCAGGCTAGCCAATACGAGCAGTACTTC
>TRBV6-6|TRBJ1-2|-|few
CASGPGGPYGYTF
TGTGCCAGCGGGCCCGGGGGCCCCTATGGCTACACCTTC
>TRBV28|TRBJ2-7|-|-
CASSSFGEQYF
TGTGCCAGCAGTTCTTTTGGTGAGCAGTACTTC
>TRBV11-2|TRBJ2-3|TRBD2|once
CASSPGRLAGFTDTQYF
TGTGCCAGCAGCCCCGGTAGATTAGCGGGATTTACAGATACGCAGTATTTT
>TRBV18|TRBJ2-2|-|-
CASSPPPSGQNTGELFF
TGTGCCAGCTCACCACCGCCCTCGGGTCAGAACACCGGGGAGCTGTTTTTT
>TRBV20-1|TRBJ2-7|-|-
CSANPLAFTYEQYF
TGCAGTGCCAATCCTCTAGCGTTTACCTACGAGCAGTACTTC
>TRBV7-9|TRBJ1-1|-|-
CASSPKGGTEAFF
TGTGCCAGCAGCCCAAAGGGGGGAACTGAAGCTTTCTTT
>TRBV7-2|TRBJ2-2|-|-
CASSLIGDTGELFF
TGTGCCAGCAGCTTAATCGGGGATACCGGGGAGCTGTTTTTT